This T cell receptor beta chain was obtained from a study of T cell repertoires in cytomegalovirus infection. Study-wide background: TCR beta signatures that were public indicated CMV infection and matching HLA type. General study findings and limits: The ex vivo response was dominated by HLA-C-restricted CMV-specific TCR beta clonotypes. Pooled public TCR beta family frequency picked out CMV carriers with the relevant HLA.

TCRdb analysed the reads with MiXCR anew, one entry per CDR3 protein. The sample records 110,000 to 150,000 distinct CDR3 sequences, 5% to 6.5% being singletons. Unmatched junction bases numbered 4, after V lost 3 bases and J lost 3 bases. CDR1 is MNHEY and CDR2 is SVGAGI in the germline V gene. CDR3 length: 15 residues. Concerning this clonotype itself: Its antigen remains unknown.

The clonotype comes from a human donor in good health (CMV status not recorded). Some clones in this sample may be carry-over from other donors' samples. The J gene is TRBJ2-2, the V gene TRBV6-5, with 7 positions matching TRBD2. Sequencing used PBMCs. The chain's CDR3 is CASSYAGEYTGELFF. CDR3 bases: TGTGCCAGCAGTTATGCGGGGGAGTACACCGGGGAGCTGTTTTTT.